These T cell receptor beta chains were read from a single sample in a study of T cells in Graves' hyperthyroidism and ophthalmopathy. MiXCR, applied by TCRdb to the multiplex PCR reads, yields one record per CDR3 protein. The profile shows around 700,000 distinct CDR3 sequences, about 35% of them singletons. Sequences were obtained from blood. The receptors derive from a middle-aged woman with Graves' hyperthyroidism. Both conserved end residues are trimmed from each CDR3. Each record gives: V gene, CDR3 length, CDR3 protein.

v_call: TRBV7-9; cdr3_length: 14; cdr3_aa: ASSPDGLLLQETQY
v_call: TRBV12-3/TRBV12-4; cdr3_length: 14; cdr3_aa: ASSYSAPEVNYEQY
v_call: TRBV7-9; cdr3_length: 11; cdr3_aa: ASNGQRDYEQY
v_call: TRBV4-3; cdr3_length: 14; cdr3_aa: ASSQERGLGAYEQY
v_call: TRBV19; cdr3_length: 12; cdr3_aa: ASSIGRGNQPQH
v_call: TRBV29-1; cdr3_length: 10; cdr3_aa: SVGTGTRGYT
v_call: TRBV20-1; cdr3_length: 12; cdr3_aa: SARQTGSNTEAF
v_call: TRBV6-2/TRBV6-3; cdr3_length: 11; cdr3_aa: ASSLSSGIQLF
v_call: TRBV11-1; cdr3_length: 11; cdr3_aa: ASSPDMNTEAS
v_call: TRBV7-9; cdr3_length: 13; cdr3_aa: ASSLKGGASGELF
v_call: TRBV27; cdr3_length: 12; cdr3_aa: ASMRGQGYYGYT
v_call: TRBV29-1; cdr3_length: 13; cdr3_aa: SRSNNRGVRTEAF
v_call: TRBV7-2; cdr3_length: 10; cdr3_aa: ASSWGIDTQY
v_call: TRBV19; cdr3_length: 13; cdr3_aa: ASSQTGQVNYGYT
v_call: TRBV7-7; cdr3_length: 10; cdr3_aa: ASSILTGELF
v_call: TRBV12-3/TRBV12-4; cdr3_length: 13; cdr3_aa: ASSLGRGPLQPQH
v_call: TRBV10-3; cdr3_length: 13; cdr3_aa: ASSLPGSSNQPQH
v_call: TRBV10-3; cdr3_length: 19; cdr3_aa: AISSQWWGQGIGHRNQPQH
v_call: TRBV10-3; cdr3_length: 13; cdr3_aa: AISESPGGASEAF
v_call: TRBV20-1; cdr3_length: 11; cdr3_aa: SAPDDSGNTIY
v_call: TRBV2; cdr3_length: 14; cdr3_aa: ATQGGPSVDTDTQY
v_call: TRBV6-5; cdr3_length: 13; cdr3_aa: ASSSSQGVGSPLH
v_call: TRBV29-1; cdr3_length: 10; cdr3_aa: SVQGFQETQY
v_call: TRBV7-8; cdr3_length: 11; cdr3_aa: VSSLRAGTEAF
v_call: TRBV29-1; cdr3_length: 11; cdr3_aa: SVDGQVYNEQF
v_call: TRBV9; cdr3_length: 14; cdr3_aa: ASSVAGTGGGYGYT
v_call: TRBV7-9; cdr3_length: 12; cdr3_aa: ASSRGESNQPQH
v_call: TRBV7-8; cdr3_length: 13; cdr3_aa: ASSISGGHSYEQY
v_call: TRBV19; cdr3_length: 15; cdr3_aa: ASSMLTGGRDEQPQH
v_call: TRBV20-1; cdr3_length: 12; cdr3_aa: SARDRQGLQPQH
v_call: TRBV7-3; cdr3_length: 12; cdr3_aa: ASSFTGGQEKLF
v_call: TRBV19; cdr3_length: 12; cdr3_aa: ASSIGANSYEQY
v_call: TRBV15; cdr3_length: 12; cdr3_aa: ATSSAGQGARAF
v_call: TRBV11-2; cdr3_length: 16; cdr3_aa: ASSYSMGRRNSNQPQH
v_call: TRBV20-1; cdr3_length: 10; cdr3_aa: RGGGSKETQY
v_call: TRBV29-1; cdr3_length: 10; cdr3_aa: SVFRVNTEAF
v_call: TRBV5-4; cdr3_length: 13; cdr3_aa: ASSPGTGVDYGYT
v_call: TRBV5-6; cdr3_length: 15; cdr3_aa: ASSHGWGKGRANVLT
v_call: TRBV15; cdr3_length: 14; cdr3_aa: ATSRAGTGGTDTQY
v_call: TRBV6-5; cdr3_length: 10; cdr3_aa: AIRGQENEQF
v_call: TRBV14; cdr3_length: 13; cdr3_aa: ASSLGTGGWSPLH
v_call: TRBV7-9; cdr3_length: 14; cdr3_aa: ASRRPGTGQDSPLH
v_call: TRBV19; cdr3_length: 13; cdr3_aa: ASSIKGQGPYEQY
v_call: TRBV7-9; cdr3_length: 13; cdr3_aa: ASSKVAGYQETQY
v_call: TRBV29-1; cdr3_length: 12; cdr3_aa: SVVTVQYQETQY
v_call: TRBV29-1; cdr3_length: 12; cdr3_aa: SVAQGQGHYGYT
v_call: TRBV11-2; cdr3_length: 16; cdr3_aa: ASSLYRVSDSGANVPT
v_call: TRBV7-7; cdr3_length: 12; cdr3_aa: ASSLTRGSETQY
v_call: TRBV7-2; cdr3_length: 11; cdr3_aa: ASSLIREEGYT
v_call: TRBV20-1; cdr3_length: 8; cdr3_aa: SAGPYGYT